The sequence of this T cell receptor beta chain was determined in a study of blood T cell repertoires in COVID-19. This CDR3 has 17 amino acids. Germline CDR1 is LNHDA and CDR2 is SQIVND (reference sequence). V was clipped by 5 bases and J by 1 base; unmatched bases: 8. Authors' methods: Estimation of nucleated cell counts was performed using reference gene primer amplification. The assay was immunoSEQ multiplex PCR, and TCRdb's table has in-frame clones only and misses some. V, J and clone size are taken as reported in that table, and D and trimming were inferred from the DNA itself. In the table there are about 84,000 clones, 75% to 85% of which are singletons.

The chain carries TRBV19 and TRBJ2-2, with TRBD1 matching 9 bases. Sequenced input: peripheral blood. The clonotype originates from an elderly woman with acute or convalescent COVID-19. DNA of the CDR3: TGTGCCAGTAGTCTCGGGACAGGGCTTGGGAACACCGGGGAGCTGTTTTTT. Its protein product is CASSLGTGLGNTGELFF.